This record covers a single T cell receptor (beta chain). Its antigen is still unknown. The repertoire was sequenced with immunoSEQ multiplex PCR; TCRdb's copy has only in-frame clones and lacks some. The table includes some 2,000 clones, around 27% detected once. Nonneoplastic adjacent lung devoid of atypia was obtained no less than 2 cm from the tumor margin. The data were obtained in a study of T cells in localized non-small cell lung cancer. Broader study findings: Without multi-region sequencing, intratumor heterogeneity could not be excluded.

The sample in question was normal lung tissue next to the tumor, obtained before any cancer treatment. This clonotype was obtained from a female donor at least 60 years old with stage I lung adenocarcinoma.

CDR3 DNA: TGCGCCAGCAGCTCCCGACTAGCGGGGCCCTACGAGCAGTACTTC. This translates into CASSSRLAGPYEQYF. The chain couples TRBV5-1 to TRBJ2-7; 11 nucleotides align to TRBD2. The CDR3 has 15 amino acids. The ends lost 3 bases at V and 2 bases at J; junction bases unmatched: 4. Germline-derived CDR1 and CDR2 are SGHRS and YFSETQ.